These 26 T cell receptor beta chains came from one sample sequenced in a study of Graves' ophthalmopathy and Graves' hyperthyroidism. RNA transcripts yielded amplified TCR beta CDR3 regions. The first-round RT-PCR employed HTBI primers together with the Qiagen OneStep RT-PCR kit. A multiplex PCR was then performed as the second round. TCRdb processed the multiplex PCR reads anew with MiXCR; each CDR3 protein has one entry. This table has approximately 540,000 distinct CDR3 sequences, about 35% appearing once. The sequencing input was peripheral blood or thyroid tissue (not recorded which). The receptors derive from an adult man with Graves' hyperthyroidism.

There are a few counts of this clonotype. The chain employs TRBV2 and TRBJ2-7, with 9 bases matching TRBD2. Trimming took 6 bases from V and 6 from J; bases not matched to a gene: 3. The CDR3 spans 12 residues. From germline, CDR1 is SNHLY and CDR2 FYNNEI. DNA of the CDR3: TGTGCCAGCAGCAATAGCGGGAGCGAGCAGTACTTC. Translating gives CASSNSGSEQYF. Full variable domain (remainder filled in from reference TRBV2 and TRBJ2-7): EPEVTQTPSHQVTQMGQEVILRCVPISNHLYFYWYRQILGQKVEFLVSFYNNEISEKSEIFDDQFSVERPDGSNFTLKIRSTKLEDSAMYFCASSNSGSEQYFGPGTRLTVT.

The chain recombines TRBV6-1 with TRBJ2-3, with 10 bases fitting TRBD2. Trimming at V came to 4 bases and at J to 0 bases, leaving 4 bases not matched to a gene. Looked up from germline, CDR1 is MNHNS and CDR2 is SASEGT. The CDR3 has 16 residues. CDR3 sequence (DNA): TGTGCCAGCAGTGGATGGACTAGCGGTAGCACAGATACGCAGTATTTT. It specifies CASSGWTSGSTDTQYF.

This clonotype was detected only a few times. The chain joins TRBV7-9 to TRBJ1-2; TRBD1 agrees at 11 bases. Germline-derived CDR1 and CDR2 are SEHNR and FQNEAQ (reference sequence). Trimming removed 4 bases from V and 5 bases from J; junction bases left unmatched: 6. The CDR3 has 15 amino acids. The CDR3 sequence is CASSWSRDRGYGYTF. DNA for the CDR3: TGTGCCAGCAGCTGGTCCCGGGACAGGGGGTATGGCTACACCTTC. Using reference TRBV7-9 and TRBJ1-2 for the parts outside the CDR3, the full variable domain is DTGVSQNPRHKITKRGQNVTFRCDPISEHNRLYWYRQTLGQGPEFLTYFQNEAQLEKSRLLSDRFSAERPKGSFSTLEIQRTEQGDSAMYLCASSWSRDRGYGYTFGSGTRLTVV.

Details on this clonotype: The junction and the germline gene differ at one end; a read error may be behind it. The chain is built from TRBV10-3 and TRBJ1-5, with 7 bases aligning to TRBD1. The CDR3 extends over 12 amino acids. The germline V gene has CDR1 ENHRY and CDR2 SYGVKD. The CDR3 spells CASSTRQGPQHF. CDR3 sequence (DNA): TGTGCCAGCAGTACCAGACAGGGGCCCCAGCATTTT.

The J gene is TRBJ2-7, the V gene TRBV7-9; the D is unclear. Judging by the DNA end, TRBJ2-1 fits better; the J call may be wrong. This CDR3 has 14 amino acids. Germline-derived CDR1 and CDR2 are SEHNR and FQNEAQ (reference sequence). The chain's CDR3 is CASSRSSSYNEQFF. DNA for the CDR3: TGTGCCAGCAGCCGCTCTAGCTCCTACAATGAGCAGTTCTTC.

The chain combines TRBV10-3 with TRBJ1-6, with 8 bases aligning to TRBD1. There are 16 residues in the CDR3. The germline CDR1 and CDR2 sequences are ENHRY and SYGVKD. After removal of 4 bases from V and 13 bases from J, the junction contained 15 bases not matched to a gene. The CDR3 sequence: CAISGTGRESDQPLHF. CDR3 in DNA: TGTGCCATCAGTGGGACAGGGAGGGAGTCAGATCAGCCCCTCCACTTT.

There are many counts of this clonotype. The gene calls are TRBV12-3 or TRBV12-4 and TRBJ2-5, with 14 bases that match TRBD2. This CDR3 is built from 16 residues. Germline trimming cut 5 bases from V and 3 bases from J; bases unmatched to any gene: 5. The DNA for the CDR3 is TGTGCCAGCAGTAACCTGACTAGCGGGGGGGAAGAGACCCAGTACTTC. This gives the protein CASSNLTSGGEETQYF.

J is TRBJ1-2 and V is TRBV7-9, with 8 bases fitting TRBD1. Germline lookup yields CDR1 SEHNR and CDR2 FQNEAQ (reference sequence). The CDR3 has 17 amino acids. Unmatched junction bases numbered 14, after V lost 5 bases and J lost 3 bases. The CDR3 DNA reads TGTGCCAGCAGCCGCGGGCAGGGGGCGACCCCGGACTATGGCTACACCTTC. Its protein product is CASSRGQGATPDYGYTF.

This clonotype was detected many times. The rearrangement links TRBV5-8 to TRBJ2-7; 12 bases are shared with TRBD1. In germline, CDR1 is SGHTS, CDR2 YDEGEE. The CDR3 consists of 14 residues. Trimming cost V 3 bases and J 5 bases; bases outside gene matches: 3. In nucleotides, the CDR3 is TGTGCCAGCAGCTCGGGACAGGGGGCCCACGAGCAGTACTTC. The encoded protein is CASSSGQGAHEQYF.

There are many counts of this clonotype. CDR3 amino acids: CATSRFTGTGVKNEQYF. CDR3 DNA sequence: TGTGCCACCAGCAGATTTACCGGGACAGGGGTAAAGAACGAGCAGTACTTC. The V gene is TRBV15, the J gene TRBJ2-7, with 10 positions matching TRBD1. V was clipped by 2 bases and J by 5 bases; unmatched bases: 12. Germline V CDR1 and CDR2: LNHNV, YYDKDF (reference sequence). There are 17 residues in the CDR3.

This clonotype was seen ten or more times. CDR3 sequence: CSVGGRVTEAFF. CDR3 sequence (DNA): TGCAGCGTTGGAGGGAGGGTCACTGAAGCTTTCTTT. V is TRBV29-1 and J is TRBJ1-1; D unclear. Looked up from germline, CDR1 is SQVTM and CDR2 is ANQGSEA. The CDR3 contains 12 residues. V was pared by 4 bases and J by 4 bases, with 10 bases between.

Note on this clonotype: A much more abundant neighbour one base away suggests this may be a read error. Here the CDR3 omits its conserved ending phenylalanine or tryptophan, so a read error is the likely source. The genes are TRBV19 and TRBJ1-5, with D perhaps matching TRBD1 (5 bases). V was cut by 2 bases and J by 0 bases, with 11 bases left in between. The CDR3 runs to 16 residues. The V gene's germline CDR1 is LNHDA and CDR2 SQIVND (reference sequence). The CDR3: CASSISSDSSNQPQHL. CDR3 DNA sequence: TGTGCCAGTAGTATAAGTTCTGACAGTAGCAATCAGCCCCAGCATCTT.

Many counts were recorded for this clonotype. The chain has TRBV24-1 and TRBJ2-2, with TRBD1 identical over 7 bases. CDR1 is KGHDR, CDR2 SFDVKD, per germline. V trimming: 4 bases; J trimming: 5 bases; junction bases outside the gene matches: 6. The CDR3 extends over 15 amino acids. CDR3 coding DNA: TGTGCCACCAGTGACCCGGGACAGTCGACCGGGGAGCTGTTTTTT. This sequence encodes CATSDPGQSTGELFF.

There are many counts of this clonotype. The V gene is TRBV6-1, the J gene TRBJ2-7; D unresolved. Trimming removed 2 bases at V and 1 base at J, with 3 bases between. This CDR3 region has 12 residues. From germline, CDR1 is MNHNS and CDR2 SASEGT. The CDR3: CASSELSYEQYF. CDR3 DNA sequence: TGTGCCAGCAGTGAATTATCCTACGAGCAGTACTTC.

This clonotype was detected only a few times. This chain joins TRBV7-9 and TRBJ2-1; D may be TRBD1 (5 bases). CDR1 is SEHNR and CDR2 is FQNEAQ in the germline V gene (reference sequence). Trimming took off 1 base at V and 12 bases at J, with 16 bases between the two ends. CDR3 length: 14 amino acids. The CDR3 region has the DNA TGTGCCAGCAGCTTAGACCAGGGTAGTCCCACGCAGTTCTTC. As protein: CASSLDQGSPTQFF. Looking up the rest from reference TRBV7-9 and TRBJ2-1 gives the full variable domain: DTGVSQNPRHKITKRGQNVTFRCDPISEHNRLYWYRQTLGQGPEFLTYFQNEAQLEKSRLLSDRFSAERPKGSFSTLEIQRTEQGDSAMYLCASSLDQGSPTQFFGPGTRLTVL.

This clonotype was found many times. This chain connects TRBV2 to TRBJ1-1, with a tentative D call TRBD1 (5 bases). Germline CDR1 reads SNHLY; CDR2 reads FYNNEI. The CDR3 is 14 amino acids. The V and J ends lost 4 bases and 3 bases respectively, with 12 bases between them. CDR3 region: CASSGGGADTEAFF. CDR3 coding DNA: TGTGCCAGCAGTGGAGGCGGGGCGGACACTGAAGCTTTCTTT.

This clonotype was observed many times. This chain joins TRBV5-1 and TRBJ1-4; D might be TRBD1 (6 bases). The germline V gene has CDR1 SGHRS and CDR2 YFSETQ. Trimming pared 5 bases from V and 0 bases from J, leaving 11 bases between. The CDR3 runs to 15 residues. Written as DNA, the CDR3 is TGCGCCAGCAGTGCAGGGGCTGCAACTAATGAAAAACTGTTTTTT. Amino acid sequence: CASSAGAATNEKLFF. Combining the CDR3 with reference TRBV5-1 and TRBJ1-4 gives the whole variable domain KAGVTQTPRYLIKTRGQQVTLSCSPISGHRSVSWYQQTPGQGLQFLFEYFSETQRNKGNFPGRFSGRQFSNSRSEMNVSTLELGDSALYLCASSAGAATNEKLFFGSGTQLSVL.

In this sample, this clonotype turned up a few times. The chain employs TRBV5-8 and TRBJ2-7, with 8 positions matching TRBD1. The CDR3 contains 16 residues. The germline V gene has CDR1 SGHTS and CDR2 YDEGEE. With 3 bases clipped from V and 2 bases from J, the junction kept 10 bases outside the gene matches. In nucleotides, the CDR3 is TGTGCCAGCAGCTCAACCAGGACAGGGAATCCCTACGAGCAGTACTTC. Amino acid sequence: CASSSTRTGNPYEQYF.

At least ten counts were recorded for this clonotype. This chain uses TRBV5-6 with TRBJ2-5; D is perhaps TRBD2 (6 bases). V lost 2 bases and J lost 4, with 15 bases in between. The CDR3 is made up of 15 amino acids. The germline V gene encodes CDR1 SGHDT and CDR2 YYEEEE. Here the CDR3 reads CASSFVSREAETQYF. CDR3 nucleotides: TGTGCCAGCAGCTTTGTTTCCAGGGAGGCAGAGACCCAGTACTTC.

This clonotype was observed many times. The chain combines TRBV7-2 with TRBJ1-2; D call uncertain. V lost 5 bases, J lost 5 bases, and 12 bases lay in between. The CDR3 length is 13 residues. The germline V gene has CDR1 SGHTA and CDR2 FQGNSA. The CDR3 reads CASSPDASYGYTF. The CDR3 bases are TGTGCCAGCAGCCCCGACGCGTCATATGGCTACACCTTC.

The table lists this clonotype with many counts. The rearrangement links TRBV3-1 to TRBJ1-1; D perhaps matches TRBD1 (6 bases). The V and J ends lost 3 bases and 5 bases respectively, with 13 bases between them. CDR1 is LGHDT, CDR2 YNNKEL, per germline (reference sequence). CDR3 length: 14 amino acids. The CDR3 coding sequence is TGTGCCAGCAGCCAGGGGGCGGATCGGACTGAAGCTTTCTTT. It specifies CASSQGADRTEAFF.

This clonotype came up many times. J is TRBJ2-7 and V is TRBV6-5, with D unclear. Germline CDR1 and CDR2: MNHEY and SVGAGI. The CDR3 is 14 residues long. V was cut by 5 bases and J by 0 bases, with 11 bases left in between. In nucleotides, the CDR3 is TGTGCCAGCAGTGAATTGATGAGCTCCTACGAGCAGTACTTC. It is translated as CASSELMSSYEQYF.

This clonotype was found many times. In DNA form, the CDR3 reads TGTGCCACCAGTGCCGCGACTAGCGGAGAAACCAGAGGAGAGACCCAGTACTTC. It is translated as CATSAATSGETRGETQYF. The chain has TRBV24-1 and TRBJ2-5, with 9 bases lining up with TRBD2. From germline, CDR1 is KGHDR and CDR2 SFDVKD. This CDR3 region has 18 residues. J gave up 4 bases and V 5 bases, and 16 bases lay outside the gene matches.

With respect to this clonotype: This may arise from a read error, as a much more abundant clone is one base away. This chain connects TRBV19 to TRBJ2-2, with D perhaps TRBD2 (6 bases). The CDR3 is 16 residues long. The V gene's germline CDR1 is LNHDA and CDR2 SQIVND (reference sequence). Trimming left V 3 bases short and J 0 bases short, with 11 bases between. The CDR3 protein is CASSIWRGANTGELFF. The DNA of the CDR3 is TGTGCCAGTAGTATTTGGCGGGGCGCGAACACCGGGGAGCTGTTTTTT.

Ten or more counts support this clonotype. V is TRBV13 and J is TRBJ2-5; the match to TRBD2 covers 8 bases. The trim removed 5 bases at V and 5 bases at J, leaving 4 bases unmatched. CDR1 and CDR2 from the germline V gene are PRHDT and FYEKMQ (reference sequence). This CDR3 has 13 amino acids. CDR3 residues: CASSPREGETQYF. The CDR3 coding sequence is TGTGCCAGCAGCCCCCGGGAGGGCGAGACCCAGTACTTC.

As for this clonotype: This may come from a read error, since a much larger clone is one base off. In DNA, the CDR3 is TGTGCCAGCAGTTACTCGACACTAACCACTGAAGCTTTCTTT. Its protein product is CASSYSTLTTEAFF. The rearrangement links TRBV6-2 or TRBV6-3 to TRBJ1-1; D gene unclear. V was pared by 0 bases and J by 4 bases, with 9 bases between. Germline assignment: CDR1 MNHEY and CDR2 SVGEGT. This CDR3 has 14 residues.